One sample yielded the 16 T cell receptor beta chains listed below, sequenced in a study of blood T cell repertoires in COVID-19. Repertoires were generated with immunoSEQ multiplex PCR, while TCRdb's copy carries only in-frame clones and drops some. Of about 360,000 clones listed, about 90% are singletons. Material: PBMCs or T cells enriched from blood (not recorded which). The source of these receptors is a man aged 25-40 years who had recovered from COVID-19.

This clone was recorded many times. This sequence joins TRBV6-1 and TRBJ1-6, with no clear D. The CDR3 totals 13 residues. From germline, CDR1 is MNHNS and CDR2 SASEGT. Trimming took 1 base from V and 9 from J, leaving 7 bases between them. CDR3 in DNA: TGTGCCAGCAGTGAAGATCGGGTTTCACCCCTCCACTTT. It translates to CASSEDRVSPLHF.

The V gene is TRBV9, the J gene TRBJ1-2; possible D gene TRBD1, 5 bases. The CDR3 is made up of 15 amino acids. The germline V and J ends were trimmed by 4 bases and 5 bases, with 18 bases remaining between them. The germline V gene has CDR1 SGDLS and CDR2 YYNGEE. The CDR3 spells CASSTTAAFGYGYTF. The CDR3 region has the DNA TGTGCCAGCAGCACGACAGCCGCCTTTGGGTATGGCTACACCTTC. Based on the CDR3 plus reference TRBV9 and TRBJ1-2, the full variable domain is DSGVTQTPKHLITATGQRVTLRCSPRSGDLSVYWYQQSLDQGLQFLIQYYNGEERAKGNILERFSAQQFPDLHSELNLSSLELGDSALYFCASSTTAAFGYGYTFGSGTRLTVV.

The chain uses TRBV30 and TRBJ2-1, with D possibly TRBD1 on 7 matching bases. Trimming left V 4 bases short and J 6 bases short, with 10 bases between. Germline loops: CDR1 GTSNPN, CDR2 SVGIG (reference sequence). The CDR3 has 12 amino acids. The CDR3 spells CAWTRGANEQFF. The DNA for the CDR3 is TGTGCCTGGACCAGGGGGGCCAATGAGCAGTTCTTC.

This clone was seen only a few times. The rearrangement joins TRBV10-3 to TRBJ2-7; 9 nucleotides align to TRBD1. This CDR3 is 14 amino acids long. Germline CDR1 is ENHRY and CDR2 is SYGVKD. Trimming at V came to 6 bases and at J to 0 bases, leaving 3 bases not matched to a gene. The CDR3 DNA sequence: TGTGCCATCAGACGACAGGGGGACTCCTACGAGCAGTACTTC. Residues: CAIRRQGDSYEQYF.

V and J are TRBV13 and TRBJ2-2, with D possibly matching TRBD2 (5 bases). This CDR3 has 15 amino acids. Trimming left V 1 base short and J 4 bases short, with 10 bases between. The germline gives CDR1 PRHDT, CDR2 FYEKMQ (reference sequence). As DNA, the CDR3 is TGTGCCAGCAGCTTAGCTCGCGGGCCCACCGGGGAGCTGTTTTTT. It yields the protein CASSLARGPTGELFF.

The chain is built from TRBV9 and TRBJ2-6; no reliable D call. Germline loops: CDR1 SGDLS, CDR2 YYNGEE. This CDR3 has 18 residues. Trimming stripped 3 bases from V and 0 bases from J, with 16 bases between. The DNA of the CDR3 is TGTGCCAGCAGCGAACCAACCTTAGACATCTCTGGGGCCAACGTCCTGACTTTC. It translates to CASSEPTLDISGANVLTF.

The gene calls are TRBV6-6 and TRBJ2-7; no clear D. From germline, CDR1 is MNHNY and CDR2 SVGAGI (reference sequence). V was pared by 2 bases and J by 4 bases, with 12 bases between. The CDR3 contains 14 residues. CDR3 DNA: TGTGCCAGCAGTTACGACACAGCCTCATACGAGCAGTACTTC. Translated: CASSYDTASYEQYF.

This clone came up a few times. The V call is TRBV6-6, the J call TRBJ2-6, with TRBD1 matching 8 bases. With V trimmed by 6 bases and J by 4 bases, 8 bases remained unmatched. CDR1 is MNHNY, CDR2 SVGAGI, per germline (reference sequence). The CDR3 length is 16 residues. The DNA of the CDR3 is TGTGCCAGCAGGGACAGGGAAGCCTCCGGGGCCAACGTCCTGACTTTC. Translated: CASRDREASGANVLTF.

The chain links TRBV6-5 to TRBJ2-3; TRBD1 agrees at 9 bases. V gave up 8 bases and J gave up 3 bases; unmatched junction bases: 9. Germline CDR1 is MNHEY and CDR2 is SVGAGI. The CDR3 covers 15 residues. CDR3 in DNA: TGTGCCAGCCAGCGATCCGGGACAGGGACAGATACGCAGTATTTT. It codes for CASQRSGTGTDTQYF.

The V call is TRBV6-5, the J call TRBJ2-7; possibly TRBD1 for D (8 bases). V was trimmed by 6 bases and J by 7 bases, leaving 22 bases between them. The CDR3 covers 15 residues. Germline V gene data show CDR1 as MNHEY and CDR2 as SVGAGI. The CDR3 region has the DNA TGTGCCAGCAGAGACGAACAGGGGGGGCTAGGGGAGCAGTACTTC. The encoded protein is CASRDEQGGLGEQYF.

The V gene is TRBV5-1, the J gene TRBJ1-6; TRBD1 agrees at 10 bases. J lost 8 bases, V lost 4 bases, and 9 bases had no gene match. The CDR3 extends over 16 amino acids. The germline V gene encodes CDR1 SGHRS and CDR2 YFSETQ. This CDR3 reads CASSRDRGGIHSPLHF. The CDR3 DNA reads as TGCGCCAGCAGCCGGGACAGGGGAGGGATTCATTCACCCCTCCACTTT. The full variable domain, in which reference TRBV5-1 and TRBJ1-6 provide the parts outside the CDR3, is KAGVTQTPRYLIKTRGQQVTLSCSPISGHRSVSWYQQTPGQGLQFLFEYFSETQRNKGNFPGRFSGRQFSNSRSEMNVSTLELGDSALYLCASSRDRGGIHSPLHFGNGTRLTVT.

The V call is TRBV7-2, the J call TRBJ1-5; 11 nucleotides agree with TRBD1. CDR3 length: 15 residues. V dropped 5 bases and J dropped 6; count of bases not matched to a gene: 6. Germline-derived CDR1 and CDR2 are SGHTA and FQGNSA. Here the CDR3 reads CASSTGQGGFQPQHF. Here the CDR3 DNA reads TGTGCCAGCAGCACGGGACAGGGGGGATTTCAGCCCCAGCATTTT.

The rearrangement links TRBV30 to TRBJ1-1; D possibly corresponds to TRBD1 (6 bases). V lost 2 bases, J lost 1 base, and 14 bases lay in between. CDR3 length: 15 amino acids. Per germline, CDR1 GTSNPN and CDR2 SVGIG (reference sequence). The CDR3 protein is CAWSRRGQRNTEAFF. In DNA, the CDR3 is TGTGCCTGGAGTAGAAGAGGACAGCGGAACACTGAAGCTTTCTTT.

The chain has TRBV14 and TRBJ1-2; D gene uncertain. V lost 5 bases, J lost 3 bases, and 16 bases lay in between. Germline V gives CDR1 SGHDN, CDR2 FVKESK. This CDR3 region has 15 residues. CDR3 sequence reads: CASSYGRNQDYGYTF. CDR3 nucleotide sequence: TGTGCCAGCAGCTACGGGAGGAATCAGGACTATGGCTACACCTTC.

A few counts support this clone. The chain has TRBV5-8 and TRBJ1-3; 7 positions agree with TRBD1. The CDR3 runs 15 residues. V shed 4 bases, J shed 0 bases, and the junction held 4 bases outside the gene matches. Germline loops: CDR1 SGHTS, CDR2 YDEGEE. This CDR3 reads CASSLGQASGNTIYF. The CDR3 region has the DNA TGTGCCAGCAGCCTCGGACAGGCCTCTGGAAACACCATATATTTT.

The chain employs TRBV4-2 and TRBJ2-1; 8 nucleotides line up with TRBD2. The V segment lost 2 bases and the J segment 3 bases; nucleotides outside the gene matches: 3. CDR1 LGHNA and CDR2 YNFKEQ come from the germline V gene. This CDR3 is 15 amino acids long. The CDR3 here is CASSQRGGGYNEQFF. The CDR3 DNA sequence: TGTGCCAGCAGCCAACGGGGGGGCGGCTACAATGAGCAGTTCTTC.